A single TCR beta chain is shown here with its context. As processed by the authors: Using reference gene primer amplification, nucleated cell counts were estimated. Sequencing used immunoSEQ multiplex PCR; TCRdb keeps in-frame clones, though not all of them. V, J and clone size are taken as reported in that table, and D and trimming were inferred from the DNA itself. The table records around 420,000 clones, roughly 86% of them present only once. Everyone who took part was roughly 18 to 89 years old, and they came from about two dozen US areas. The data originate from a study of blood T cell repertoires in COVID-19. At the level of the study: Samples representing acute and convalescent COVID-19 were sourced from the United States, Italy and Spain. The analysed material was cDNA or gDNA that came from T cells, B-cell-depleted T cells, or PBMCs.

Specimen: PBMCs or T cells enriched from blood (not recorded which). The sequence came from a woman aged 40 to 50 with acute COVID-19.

The CDR3 loop is CASSPSDRGPLWTEAFF. CDR3 coding DNA: TGTGCCAGCAGTCCTTCGGACAGGGGGCCCCTGTGGACTGAAGCTTTCTTT. V gene TRBV6-6 combines with J gene TRBJ1-1, with 11 positions matching TRBD1. The CDR3 runs to 17 residues. Trimming took 5 bases from V and 5 from J; bases not matched to a gene: 13. Germline V gene lookup returns CDR1 MNHNY and CDR2 SVGAGI (reference sequence).